This T cell receptor beta chain stems from a study of blood T cells in healthy people across ages (dated by TCRdb to 2013 to 2016). Regarding the research as a whole: In model experiments, roughly one uniquely barcoded TCR beta cDNA molecule per two T cells was captured by template switching. To track age-related changes in TCR beta repertoire diversity, the study relied on deep sequencing normalized with unique cDNA molecular identifiers. Donors were grouped into four age groups: young (average roughly 15 years), middle-aged (approximately 41), aged (roughly 62) and long-lived (just over 80). Two additional independent replicas of 1 million unique cDNA reads from the same blood draw were analyzed for two donors (one aged 18 to 30 and one aged 80 or older).

Details on this clonotype: Its specific antigen is unknown. The sample holds no much larger clone one base away, and base qualities are not on file.

Study-level results and caveats: Because the CMV infection status of the donors was unknown, age-related changes in expanded clonotypes may potentially have been confounded. Compared with the aged group, more naive CD4+ T cells, fewer expanded clones and increased TCR diversity were shown by the long-lived group, suggesting age selection. A strong correlation was found between observed TCR beta diversity and the percentage of naive T cells measured by flow cytometry. Conclusive comparison of naive and antigen-experienced compartments was prevented by the profiling of bulk unsorted PBMCs. Estimates of total diversity from one million sequenced T cells were regarded as lower bounds and underestimates. Observed TCR beta diversity per million T cells fell roughly linearly with age, and a significant reduction was already apparent by age about 38.

The library was prepared using 5' RACE. Instrument on record: Illumina HiSeq 2500. A second PCR of roughly 6 to 11 cycles was performed with a sample-barcoded 5' primer and a J-beta primer mix. A unique molecular identifier was introduced onto each TCR beta cDNA molecule by a template-switch 5' adaptor carrying 12 random nucleotides. Each sample yielded at least 3 million CDR3-containing paired-end reads. First-strand cDNA synthesis was performed from all RNA using the Mint cDNA synthesis kit, with priming by a TRBC-specific oligonucleotide. Following uracil-DNA glycosylase treatment, all cDNA underwent a first 18-cycle PCR with the universal primers M1SS and BC2_uni_R. In the original analysis: For normalization, 1 million high-quality reads were randomly selected from each sample, with every read carrying a distinct molecular identifier. Instead of being binned into consensus sequences, reads that shared molecular identifiers were thrown out. CDR3 identification, clonotype clustering and error correction used MiTCR with a Q25 quality threshold and the strictest error-elimination algorithm. A nonparametric unseen species model with Euler transformation was used to estimate a lower bound on total TCR beta diversity. Through fastp at Q25 and MiXCR, TCRdb rebuilt clones from the public reads, retaining in-frame beta chains. Merged by CDR3 protein, the rows form single entries marked with the most common genes and DNA. The V and J calls here are based on TCRdb, not the publication. Within this sample are about 800,000 distinct CDR3 sequences, with approximately 25% of them counted one time only. Approximately 4% of the sample comes from the top ten.

The germline V gene specifies SGHAT as CDR1 and FQNNGV as CDR2. The V and J ends are trimmed by 4 bases and 2 bases, leaving 11 bases between them. The CDR3, from cysteine to phenylalanine, totals 14 residues. The kept DNA is CDR3 alone, 42 bases in frame from the first base. Systemically healthy Caucasian individuals from Russia, 35 to 50 in total and aged 6 to 90 years, were included as donors. Around 9.8 milliliters of peripheral blood were collected from each donor into EDTA-treated Vacutainer tubes. PBMCs were isolated by Ficoll-Paque density-gradient centrifugation, with at least 6 million obtained per sample. Total RNA, at least 5.5 micrograms per sample, was extracted from PBMCs with Trizol reagent. Naive CD45RAhigh/CD27high T cell percentages were measured by flow cytometry on a PBMC aliquot from every donor. The same data also went into a second study, on T cells of mothers and their children. The second paper further reports: Donors were nine systemically healthy Caucasian individuals: three mothers and their six children. cDNA synthesis consumed the entire amount of extracted RNA, loaded at approximately 1.6 ug RNA in each 15 ul reaction. In the second PCR, sample barcodes and 2-4 random nucleotides were introduced via the M1S primer. Over 8.5 million TCR beta CDR3 reads came from each mother, compared with around 3 million reads from each child. In both related and unrelated pairs, thymic selection shapes the output of TCR recombination in a similar way, with inherited differences having only a minor effect. Related mother-child pairs always showed normalized repertoire overlap that was slightly higher than in unrelated mother-child pairs, though the difference was never significant. No persistent microchimeric T cell clones were found, with a detection sensitivity of around 100 clones per million clonotypes. In the study, deep NGS was used to compare the TCR beta repertoires of mothers and children, and features distinguishing related mother-child pairs from unrelated individuals were sought. On average, the children were approximately 11 +/- 4 years old, while the mothers were about 37 +/- 4 years old. Libraries were sequenced on Illumina HiSeq 2000 with 100+100 nt paired-end reads after adapter ligation with NEBNext reagents. To avoid cross-contamination, the mother libraries and the child libraries were prepared a month apart and sequenced in separate runs. Between roughly 500,000 and 2,100,000 distinct TCR beta clonotypes were identified per donor. Naive TCR beta clonotypes were estimated from low-frequency clonotypes matched to each donor's FACS-determined naive share, without sorting.

The sequence joins TRBV11-2 to TRBJ1-1; the D gene is perhaps TRBD1, from 5 matching bases. The TCR sequence derives from a boy aged 5-17 years in good health. Material for sequencing was blood. CDR3 sequence: CASSSGGANTEAFF. The DNA sequence is as follows: TGTGCCAGCAGCTCAGGCGGGGCAAACACTGAAGCTTTCTTT.